The 31 T cell receptor beta chains below come from one sample, sequenced in a study of blood T cell repertoires in COVID-19. Produced via immunoSEQ multiplex PCR; TCRdb's table is partial and in-frame only. In the table there are 120,000 to 150,000 clones, approximately 80% of which are singletons. Source material: peripheral blood. The source of these receptors is a woman aged 50 to 60 with acute or convalescent COVID-19.

The chain links TRBV4-1 to TRBJ2-7; 8 bases agree with TRBD1. From germline, CDR1 is MGHRA and CDR2 YSYEKL. The J segment lost 6 bases and the V segment lost 5 bases, leaving 9 bases of the junction unmatched. This CDR3 is built from 14 residues. Written as DNA, the CDR3 is TGCGCCAGCAGCGAAGGGACAGGCACTTTCGAGCAGTACTTC. Translated, it gives CASSEGTGTFEQYF.

This clone appeared once. The rearrangement uses TRBV7-9 and TRBJ2-2, with TRBD1 matching over 9 bases. The CDR3 spans 17 residues. The V and J ends lost 6 bases and 8 bases, in that order; junction bases with no gene match: 16. Germline V gives CDR1 SEHNR, CDR2 FQNEAQ (reference sequence). The CDR3 sequence: CASRNGPGQGISGELFF. The DNA for the CDR3 is TGTGCCAGCAGAAACGGCCCAGGACAGGGGATTTCTGGGGAGCTGTTTTTT.

CDR3 in DNA: TGTGCCAGCAGCTTAGCGGACAGGGGAGGCACTGAAGCTTTCTTT. Its protein product is CASSLADRGGTEAFF. The chain combines TRBV7-8 with TRBJ1-1; 9 bases line up with TRBD1. The CDR3 is 15 residues long. The ends lost 0 bases at V and 4 bases at J; junction bases unmatched: 3. The germline CDR1 and CDR2 sequences are SGHVS and FQNEAQ.

The chain is built from TRBV10-2 and TRBJ1-2; TRBD1 is a possible D gene (5 bases). Trimming left V 7 bases short and J 0 bases short, with 12 bases between. The CDR3 is 14 amino acids. Germline CDR1 WSHSY, CDR2 SAAADI. CDR3 protein: CASTNDRANYGYTF. The CDR3 nucleotides read TGCGCCAGCACCAACGACAGAGCTAACTATGGCTACACCTTC.

This chain uses TRBV5-1 with TRBJ2-1, with TRBD1 as a possible D gene (6 bases). The V and J ends lost 1 base and 9 bases respectively, with 17 bases between them. Germline V gene sequence: CDR1 SGHRS, CDR2 YFSETQ. This CDR3 has 15 residues. This CDR3 is CASSLNRQGNGEQFF. The DNA for the CDR3 is TGCGCCAGCAGCTTGAATCGCCAGGGGAACGGTGAGCAGTTCTTC.

This clone was counted a few times. The chain recombines TRBV5-6 with TRBJ2-7; D not certain. The germline V gene encodes CDR1 SGHDT and CDR2 YYEEEE. There are 12 residues in the CDR3. V shed 3 bases and J shed 3 bases, with 7 bases lying between them. The CDR3 DNA follows: TGTGCCAGCAGCTCGCGACACTACGAGCAGTACTTC. This codes for CASSSRHYEQYF.

The chain recombines TRBV15 with TRBJ2-2; 7 bases fit TRBD2. J lost 1 base, V lost 8 bases, and 1 base had no gene match. The CDR3 spans 13 residues. Germline assignment: CDR1 LNHNV and CDR2 YYDKDF (reference sequence). In DNA form, the CDR3 reads TGTGCCACCTCGGGGGGGAACACCGGGGAGCTGTTTTTT. Translating gives CATSGGNTGELFF. Based on the CDR3 plus reference TRBV15 and TRBJ2-2, the full variable domain is DAMVIQNPRYQVTQFGKPVTLSCSQTLNHNVMYWYQQKSSQAPKLLFHYYDKDFNNEADTPDNFQSRRPNTSFCFLDIRSPGLGDTAMYLCATSGGNTGELFFGEGSRLTVL.

This clone came up once. The chain uses TRBV11-1 and TRBJ1-1; 9 bases line up with TRBD1. V dropped 3 bases and J dropped 6; count of bases not matched to a gene: 8. The CDR3 runs 15 residues. From germline, CDR1 is SGHAT and CDR2 FQDESV (reference sequence). CDR3 sequence reads: CASSFPRQGDPEAFF. In DNA form, the CDR3 reads TGTGCCAGCAGCTTTCCTCGACAGGGGGACCCTGAAGCTTTCTTT.

The V gene is TRBV6-2 or TRBV6-3, the J gene TRBJ1-5; 8 bases match TRBD1. Germline CDR1 is MNHEY and CDR2 is SVGEGT. With 4 bases clipped from V and 7 bases from J, the junction kept 3 bases outside the gene matches. The CDR3 runs to 13 residues. This chain's CDR3 is CASSSQGAQPQHF. The CDR3 bases are TGTGCCAGCAGTTCCCAGGGGGCACAGCCCCAGCATTTT.

The V call is TRBV9, the J call TRBJ1-1; possible D gene TRBD1, 5 bases. CDR1 SGDLS and CDR2 YYNGEE come from the germline V gene. The ends were cut back, 0 bases at V and 8 bases at J, with 14 bases in the middle. The CDR3 loop spans 14 amino acids. The CDR3 nucleotides read TGTGCCAGCAGCGTAGACAAGGGGCCCAGGGAAGCTTTCTTT. Residues: CASSVDKGPREAFF.

CDR3 nucleotides: TGCGCCAGCAGCCGGGGGGCCGCCCTAGCGGGGAATGAGCAGTTCTTC. Its translation: CASSRGAALAGNEQFF. This chain connects TRBV4-3 to TRBJ2-1, with 9 bases lining up with TRBD2. Trimming cost V 4 bases and J 7 bases; bases outside gene matches: 11. The germline CDR1 and CDR2 sequences are LGHNA and YSLEER. This CDR3 has 16 amino acids.

The chain couples TRBV7-9 to TRBJ2-7, with D possibly TRBD1 on 5 matching bases. CDR1 is SEHNR and CDR2 is FQNEAQ in the germline V gene (reference sequence). The CDR3 covers 13 residues. V lost 4 bases, J lost 3 bases, and 10 bases lay in between. In DNA, the CDR3 is TGTGCCAGCAGCTCAGAAGACAGCTACGAGCAGTACTTC. This gives the protein CASSSEDSYEQYF.

The V call is TRBV11-2, the J call TRBJ1-1; 7 bases fit TRBD1. J was trimmed by 0 bases and V by 0 bases; bases with no gene match: 16. From germline, CDR1 is SGHAT and CDR2 FQNNGV. The CDR3 has 20 residues. The CDR3 DNA reads TGTGCCAGCAGCTTAGACGGGAACCTCCGAACAGGGGCGGTGAACACTGAAGCTTTCTTT. This gives the protein CASSLDGNLRTGAVNTEAFF.

The genes are TRBV6-5 and TRBJ2-7; 8 bases are a match to TRBD2. V was clipped by 2 bases and J by 4 bases; unmatched bases: 4. This CDR3 region has 14 residues. Germline values: CDR1 MNHEY, CDR2 SVGAGI. The chain's CDR3 is CASSYPGRGYEQYF. The CDR3 nucleotides are TGTGCCAGCAGTTACCCCGGGAGGGGTTACGAGCAGTACTTC.

This clone occurred once. The rearrangement links TRBV7-2 to TRBJ1-2; 10 bases agree with TRBD1. Trimming removed 1 base from V and 5 bases from J; junction bases left unmatched: 13. This CDR3 has 18 amino acids. Looked up from germline, CDR1 is SGHTA and CDR2 is FQGNSA. CDR3 coding DNA: TGTGCCAGCAGCTTAGGGGAGGGGGGACAGGGGTCCCCTTATGGCTACACCTTC. Translation: CASSLGEGGQGSPYGYTF. Full variable domain (missing parts from reference TRBV7-2 and TRBJ1-2): GAGVSQSPSNKVTEKGKDVELRCDPISGHTALYWYRQSLGQGLEFLIYFQGNSAPDKSGLPSDRFSAERTGGSVSTLTIQRTQQEDSAVYLCASSLGEGGQGSPYGYTFGSGTRLTVV.

This rearrangement joins TRBV29-1 to TRBJ1-4; 7 positions match TRBD1. Unmatched junction bases numbered 3, after V lost 7 bases and J lost 7 bases. This CDR3 is 11 amino acids long. Germline CDR1 is SQVTM and CDR2 is ANQGSEA. The CDR3 is CSAGQVEKLFF. DNA of the CDR3: TGCAGCGCCGGACAGGTTGAAAAACTGTTTTTT.

The V and J genes are TRBV19 and TRBJ2-3, with TRBD2 as a possible D gene (5 bases). CDR3 length: 14 residues. V was trimmed by 5 bases and J by 6 bases, leaving 15 bases between them. Germline CDR1 and CDR2: LNHDA and SQIVND (reference sequence). The CDR3 bases are TGTGCCAGTAGTCTCGTCGGCGGGTATGATACGCAGTATTTT. This encodes CASSLVGGYDTQYF.

The chain is built from TRBV28 and TRBJ2-1; 8 bases align to TRBD2. Germline V gene data show CDR1 as MDHEN and CDR2 as SYDVKM. V shed 5 bases and J 10 bases; nucleotides not matched to a gene: 19. The CDR3 is 17 amino acids. The CDR3 region is CASSAFGFRGGMGEQFF. The CDR3 nucleotides are TGTGCCAGCAGTGCGTTTGGTTTTCGCGGGGGGATGGGAGAGCAGTTCTTC.

V and J are TRBV6-4 and TRBJ1-6; D is undetermined. The germline V gene has CDR1 MRHNA and CDR2 SNTAGT. This CDR3 region has 13 residues. V was clipped by 2 bases and J by 9 bases, with 8 bases between them. The CDR3 coding sequence is TGTGCCAGCAGTGACGGACTAACTTCACCCCTCCACTTT. It codes for CASSDGLTSPLHF.

The chain is built from TRBV6-5 and TRBJ1-1; unclear D gene. The CDR3 runs 13 residues. The germline V gene has CDR1 MNHEY and CDR2 SVGAGI. With 2 bases removed from V and 4 bases from J, the gap between germline ends came to 8 bases. The CDR3: CASSYAEGTEAFF. The DNA for the CDR3 is TGTGCCAGCAGTTACGCCGAGGGCACTGAAGCTTTCTTT.

This chain connects TRBV11-2 to TRBJ1-1, with D uncertain. Germline V gene data show CDR1 as SGHAT and CDR2 as FQNNGV. Trimming shortened V by 1 base and J by 4 bases, and 13 bases separated the two germline ends. This CDR3 comprises 15 residues. The CDR3 DNA reads TGTGCCAGCAGCTTAGCCCCAAAATGGGCCACTGAAGCTTTCTTT. Its translation: CASSLAPKWATEAFF.

This chain connects TRBV3-1 (or the pseudogene TRBV3-2) to TRBJ2-5, with 8 bases identical to TRBD1. V lost 7 bases to trimming and J lost 1 base; unmatched junction nucleotides: 8. CDR1 and CDR2 from the germline V gene are LGHDT and YNNKEL (reference sequence). The CDR3 totals 15 residues. Here the CDR3 DNA reads TGTGCCAGCACCTTCGGACAGGGAGGCCAAGAGACCCAGTACTTC. Its protein product is CASTFGQGGQETQYF.

This chain links TRBV3-1 (or the pseudogene TRBV3-2) with TRBJ1-6; D call uncertain. The ends were cut back, 0 bases at V and 3 bases at J, with 9 bases in the middle. The germline gives CDR1 LGHDT, CDR2 YNNKEL (reference sequence). The CDR3 length is 16 residues. As DNA, the CDR3 is TGTGCCAGCAGCCAAGATACGCAGGACTATAATTCACCCCTCCACTTT. The encoded protein is CASSQDTQDYNSPLHF.

The sample holds many counts of this clone. The rearrangement joins TRBV24-1 to TRBJ2-1; D might be TRBD1 (6 bases). Trimming cost V 6 bases and J 7 bases, with 12 bases left between them. The V gene's germline CDR1 is KGHDR and CDR2 SFDVKD. The CDR3 length is 13 residues. This chain's CDR3 is CATSPGGGNEQFF. The CDR3 DNA sequence: TGTGCCACCAGTCCTGGGGGCGGGAATGAGCAGTTCTTC.

The V gene is TRBV14, the J gene TRBJ1-3; 9 bases map to TRBD1. The CDR3 spans 17 residues. The V segment lost 4 bases and the J segment 0 bases; nucleotides outside the gene matches: 7. CDR1 and CDR2 from the germline V gene are SGHDN and FVKESK. For the CDR3, the DNA is TGTGCCAGCAGCCCTCGACCGGGACAGGGCTCTGGAAACACCATATATTTT. As protein: CASSPRPGQGSGNTIYF.

CDR3 amino acids: CASSFSGGESGELFF. The CDR3 DNA reads as TGTGCCAGCAGCTTTAGCGGGGGAGAAAGCGGGGAGCTGTTTTTT. The chain has TRBV7-9 and TRBJ2-2; 9 nucleotides line up with TRBD2. The J segment lost 7 bases and the V segment lost 3 bases, leaving 6 bases of the junction unmatched. CDR1 and CDR2 from the germline V gene are SEHNR and FQNEAQ (reference sequence). This CDR3 is built from 15 residues.

The CDR3 region has the DNA TGTGCCAGCAAGGGGGCCCTTTATGGCTACACCTTC. Translating gives CASKGALYGYTF. The V gene is TRBV6-5, the J gene TRBJ1-2; 7 bases map to TRBD1. V lost 7 bases, J lost 5 bases, and 4 bases stayed unmatched. Germline lookup yields CDR1 MNHEY and CDR2 SVGAGI. CDR3 length equals 12 residues.

V and J are TRBV10-3 and TRBJ2-2; 8 nucleotides line up with TRBD2. This CDR3 region has 15 residues. V shed 2 bases, J shed 7 bases, and the junction held 6 bases outside the gene matches. Germline loops: CDR1 ENHRY, CDR2 SYGVKD. CDR3 bases: TGTGCCATCAGTGAGAGGCGGGGGGACGACGGGGAGCTGTTTTTT. This sequence encodes CAISERRGDDGELFF.

This clone occurred a few times. This CDR3 reads CASSAQGNSDTEAFF. The CDR3 nucleotides are TGTGCCAGCAGCGCTCAGGGGAATTCGGACACTGAAGCTTTCTTT. The chain is built from TRBV7-3 and TRBJ1-1; D is possibly TRBD1 (6 bases). CDR1 SGHTA and CDR2 FQGTGA come from the germline V gene. The CDR3 runs 15 residues. Deletions cut 5 bases from V and 3 bases from J, with 16 bases between. Using reference TRBV7-3 and TRBJ1-1 for the parts outside the CDR3, the full variable domain is GAGVSQTPSNKVTEKGKYVELRCDPISGHTALYWYRQSLGQGPEFLIYFQGTGAADDSGLPNDRFFAVRPEGSVSTLKIQRTERGDSAVYLCASSAQGNSDTEAFFGQGTRLTVV.

The rearrangement joins TRBV11-1 to TRBJ2-7; tentatively, D is TRBD1 (6 bases). The CDR3 extends over 15 amino acids. Trimming took off 1 base at V and 2 bases at J, with 12 bases between the two ends. Germline V lookup: CDR1 SGHAT, CDR2 FQDESV (reference sequence). CDR3: CASSLGGTIPYEQYF. The DNA for the CDR3 is TGTGCCAGCAGCTTAGGGGGGACAATCCCCTACGAGCAGTACTTC.

CDR3 region: CASSPVSTGLSYEQYF. The CDR3 nucleotides read TGTGCCAGCTCACCCGTTTCGACGGGACTGAGTTACGAGCAGTACTTC. This sequence joins TRBV18 and TRBJ2-7; a possible D gene is TRBD2 (6 bases). Germline CDR1 is KGHSH and CDR2 is LQKENI. The V and J ends lost 3 bases and 4 bases respectively, with 19 bases between them. This CDR3 comprises 16 residues. Looking up the rest from reference TRBV18 and TRBJ2-7 gives the full variable domain: NAGVMQNPRHLVRRRGQEARLRCSPMKGHSHVYWYRQLPEEGLKFMVYLQKENIIDESGMPKERFSAEFPKEGPSILRIQQVVRGDSAAYFCASSPVSTGLSYEQYFGPGTRLTVT.